Below, 7 T cell receptor beta chains from the same sample are listed, as sequenced in a study of response to subunit inactivated influenza vaccine. TCRdb called the RT-PCR reads again in MiXCR, with one record for every CDR3 protein. This sample has 500,000 to 600,000 distinct CDR3 sequences; less than 10% occur once, and the top ten carry roughly 13%. The sample was PBMCs from blood, taken less than 30 months after vaccination. The receptors stem from a man between 50 and 75 years old who received an inactivated influenza vaccine.

The chain combines TRBV28 with TRBJ1-1, with unresolved D. The CDR3 totals 14 residues. Trimming cost V 3 bases and J 1 base, with 9 bases left between them. The germline V gene encodes CDR1 MDHEN and CDR2 SYDVKM. The DNA for the CDR3 is TGTGCCAGCAGTTTTCCCCAGAAGAACACTGAAGCTTTCTTT. It is translated as CASSFPQKNTEAFF.

The V and J genes are TRBV11-1 and TRBJ2-6, with 8 bases that match TRBD1. The CDR3 covers 19 residues. The J segment lost 0 bases and the V segment lost 0 bases, leaving 7 bases of the junction unmatched. Germline CDR1 SGHAT, CDR2 FQDESV (reference sequence). CDR3 sequence (DNA): TGTGCCAGCAGCTTAGCGATTAACAGGGGGGACTCTGGGGCCAACGTCCTGACTTTC. It specifies CASSLAINRGDSGANVLTF.

This chain joins TRBV12-3 or TRBV12-4 and TRBJ2-7; 8 bases align to TRBD1. Losses at the gene ends were 6 bases for V and 1 base for J; bases not matched to a gene: 8. The CDR3 runs to 15 residues. In DNA, the CDR3 is TGTGCCAGCAGCCGGACAGGGACGGCTTCCTACGAGCAGTACTTC. This encodes CASSRTGTASYEQYF.

This clonotype was recorded at least ten times. The chain couples TRBV29-1 to TRBJ2-5; D is perhaps TRBD1 (5 bases). The ends were cut back, 6 bases at V and 2 bases at J, with 16 bases in the middle. This CDR3 spans 14 amino acids. The germline gives CDR1 SQVTM, CDR2 ANQGSEA. In DNA, the CDR3 is TGCAGCGTGACGGCCGACAGTACACAAGAGACCCAGTACTTC. It translates to CSVTADSTQETQYF.

This chain uses TRBV7-2 with TRBJ2-3; D is perhaps TRBD1 (5 bases). Germline loops: CDR1 SGHTA, CDR2 FQGNSA. The CDR3 runs to 15 residues. Between the trimmed V and J ends, which lost 5 bases and 2 bases, there was a span of 14 bases. This CDR3 reads CASSLDRSYTDTQYF. The CDR3 bases are TGTGCCAGCAGCCTCGACAGAAGCTACACAGATACGCAGTATTTT.

This clonotype was recorded a few times. The V gene is TRBV7-9, the J gene TRBJ1-1; 9 bases align to TRBD1. Germline assignment: CDR1 SEHNR and CDR2 FQNEAQ (reference sequence). This CDR3 is built from 16 residues. V was pared by 0 bases and J by 5 bases, with 7 bases of the junction left unmatched. In nucleotides, the CDR3 is TGTGCCAGCAGCTTAGCCGGGACAGGGAAGGTGACTGAAGCTTTCTTT. It yields the protein CASSLAGTGKVTEAFF.

In its sample, this clonotype was seen many times. The V call is TRBV20-1, the J call TRBJ2-1; 7 nucleotides match TRBD1. J lost 2 bases, V lost 6 bases, and 7 bases had no gene match. The V gene's germline CDR1 is DFQATT and CDR2 SNEGSKA (reference sequence). CDR3 length equals 14 residues. The CDR3 coding sequence is TGCAGTGCCGGCGACAGGGCCCCCTACAATGAGCAGTTCTTC. It encodes CSAGDRAPYNEQFF.